The present T cell receptor beta chain was sequenced within a study of naive and memory T cell subsets. Four PCR rounds used nested alpha and beta constant region primers plus the SP2 primer. One entry per CDR3 protein results from TCRdb running MiXCR on the 5' RACE reads. The sample includes tens of thousands of distinct CDR3 sequences, about 7.1% of them seen just once. An oligonucleotide containing a UMI was ligated to the 3' end of TCR cDNA. This clonotype was recorded at least ten times. The V gene lost 3 bases and the J gene lost 8 bases, with 7 bases spanning the gap. CDR3 length: 11 residues. Germline values: CDR1 ENHRY, CDR2 SYGVKD.

This chain joins TRBV10-3 and TRBJ1-2, with D hard to call. This sequence was found in a female donor in good health. The CDR3 loop is CAISDTQGYTF. Here the CDR3 DNA reads TGTGCCATCAGTGACACACAAGGCTACACCTTC.